The next 25 T cell receptor beta chains were all read from a single sample in a study of glioma-infiltrating T cells after dendritic cell vaccination. TCRdb's copy holds only in-frame clones and misses some; the assay was immunoSEQ multiplex PCR. The sample holds just under 100,000 clones, over 80% seen once. Described time point: after dendritic cell vaccination, including at tumor progression/relapse. The source was blood, collected after dendritic cell vaccination. The receptor source for this set is a human donor with glioblastoma.

The chain combines TRBV5-1 with TRBJ2-6; D remains ambiguous. V was clipped by 0 bases and J by 2 bases, with 6 bases between them. The germline V gene encodes CDR1 SGHRS and CDR2 YFSETQ. This CDR3 is built from 15 residues. The CDR3 DNA follows: TGCGCCAGCAGCTTGGCCTCGGCTGGGGCCAACGTCCTGACTTTC. It specifies CASSLASAGANVLTF.

The chain couples TRBV7-3 to TRBJ2-5; the match to TRBD1 covers 9 bases. This CDR3 is 16 amino acids long. CDR1 and CDR2 from the germline V gene are SGHTA and FQGTGA. V was clipped by 0 bases and J by 2 bases; unmatched bases: 4. The CDR3 reads CASSLTPDRGQETQYF. The DNA for the CDR3 is TGTGCCAGCAGCTTAACCCCCGACAGGGGGCAAGAGACCCAGTACTTC.

This chain connects TRBV6-1 to TRBJ1-1; D is perhaps TRBD1 (5 bases). Deletions cut 8 bases from V and 2 bases from J, with 12 bases between. Per germline, CDR1 MNHNS and CDR2 SASEGT. The CDR3 runs 13 residues. CDR3 residues: CASGRQRNTEAFF. CDR3 DNA: TGTGCCAGCGGAAGACAGAGAAACACTGAAGCTTTCTTT.

The chain joins TRBV5-4 to TRBJ1-1; D is perhaps TRBD1 (5 bases). Per germline, CDR1 SGHNT and CDR2 YYREEE (reference sequence). The CDR3 consists of 17 residues. V was cut by 4 bases and J by 2 bases, with 21 bases left in between. CDR3 bases: TGTGCCAGCAGCCCCACCGCCAGCAGGGCGGTAAACACTGAAGCTTTCTTT. Residues: CASSPTASRAVNTEAFF.

This chain links TRBV6-5 with TRBJ2-2, with 7 bases fitting TRBD2. This CDR3 has 16 amino acids. The V segment lost 4 bases and the J segment 2 bases; nucleotides outside the gene matches: 7. CDR1 MNHEY and CDR2 SVGAGI come from the germline V gene. Here the CDR3 DNA reads TGTGCCAGCAGTTCCCCAATAGCGGGTAACACCGGGGAGCTGTTTTTT. Its protein product is CASSSPIAGNTGELFF.

CDR3 sequence reads: CASSASGRGYGNEQFF. CDR3 DNA sequence: TGTGCCAGCAGTGCATCGGGACGGGGGTACGGTAATGAGCAGTTCTTC. The chain carries TRBV28 and TRBJ2-1; weak D call: TRBD2 (6 bases). V was pared by 5 bases and J by 7 bases, with 21 bases between. The CDR3 has 16 residues. Per the germline V gene, CDR1 is MDHEN and CDR2 is SYDVKM. The full variable domain, with the rest looked up from reference TRBV28 and TRBJ2-1, is DVKVTQSSRYLVKRTGEKVFLECVQDMDHENMFWYRQDPGLGLRLIYFSYDVKMKEKGDIPEGYSVSREKKERFSLILESASTNQTSMYLCASSASGRGYGNEQFFGPGTRLTVL.

This chain links TRBV5-6 with TRBJ2-5, with TRBD2 matching over 7 bases. The CDR3 is made up of 18 amino acids. J was trimmed by 0 bases and V by 3 bases; bases with no gene match: 14. CDR1 is SGHDT and CDR2 is YYEEEE in the germline V gene. DNA for the CDR3: TGTGCCAGCAGCTATCTCCGACTAGCTCCCCAGTACCAAGAGACCCAGTACTTC. Its protein product is CASSYLRLAPQYQETQYF.

The V call is TRBV5-5, the J call TRBJ2-1, with D possibly matching TRBD2 (6 bases). The CDR3 sequence is 15 residues long. Per germline, CDR1 SGHKS and CDR2 YYEKEE (reference sequence). The ends were cut back, 4 bases at V and 9 bases at J, with 20 bases in the middle. For the CDR3, the DNA is TGTGCCAGCAGCCCACGGGACCCTGGAGGGAGTGAGCAGTTCTTC. Translation: CASSPRDPGGSEQFF. Supplemented by reference TRBV5-5 and TRBJ2-1, the full variable domain reads DAGVTQSPTHLIKTRGQQVTLRCSPISGHKSVSWYQQVLGQGPQFIFQYYEKEERGRGNFPDRFSARQFPNYSSELNVNALLLGDSALYLCASSPRDPGGSEQFFGPGTRLTVL.

The chain links TRBV11-2 to TRBJ1-2; the D gene is possibly TRBD1 (6 bases). The CDR3 loop spans 14 amino acids. V was cut by 6 bases and J by 4 bases, with 15 bases left in between. CDR1 SGHAT and CDR2 FQNNGV come from the germline V gene. DNA for the CDR3: TGTGCCAGCAGACTCACAGGGCGAGGCTATGGCTACACCTTC. Its translation is CASRLTGRGYGYTF.

The CDR3 bases are TGCGCCAGCAGCTTGGCCTTTACCGGGGAGCTGTTTTTT. Amino acid sequence: CASSLAFTGELFF. J is TRBJ2-2 and V is TRBV5-1; no clear D gene. Germline CDR1 and CDR2: SGHRS and YFSETQ. Trimming took off 0 bases at V and 5 bases at J, with 5 bases between the two ends. The length of the CDR3 is 13 residues.

The rearrangement links TRBV4-2 to TRBJ1-1, with 9 bases lining up with TRBD1. Trimming cost V 3 bases and J 8 bases; bases outside gene matches: 7. From germline, CDR1 is LGHNA and CDR2 YNFKEQ. This CDR3 has 14 residues. In DNA, the CDR3 is TGTGCCAGCAGCCAGACGGCGGGACAGGGAGAAGCTTTCTTT. Amino acid sequence: CASSQTAGQGEAFF.

This clone appeared a few times. The chain has TRBV25-1 and TRBJ2-7, with D possibly being TRBD1 (6 bases). The germline CDR1 and CDR2 sequences are MGHDK and SYGVNS. Trimming left V 3 bases short and J 4 bases short, with 19 bases between. The CDR3 extends over 16 amino acids. The CDR3 loop reads CASSDSGTPFFYEQYF. Written as DNA, the CDR3 is TGTGCCAGCAGTGATTCCGGGACACCCTTTTTTTACGAGCAGTACTTC.

The rearrangement uses TRBV18 and TRBJ2-7; a possible D gene is TRBD2 (5 bases). This CDR3 spans 12 amino acids. V gave up 3 bases and J gave up 7 bases, with 10 bases separating them. The germline CDR1 and CDR2 sequences are KGHSH and LQKENI. CDR3 in DNA: TGTGCCAGCTCACCGTCCACGGGGGAGCAGTACTTC. This translates into CASSPSTGEQYF.

The chain joins TRBV7-3 to TRBJ2-4; TRBD2 matches 7 bases. The CDR3 is made up of 14 amino acids. Trimming removed 5 bases from V and 3 bases from J; junction bases left unmatched: 4. Germline V CDR1 and CDR2: SGHTA, FQGTGA. CDR3 sequence reads: CASSSGTDKNIQYF. The CDR3 nucleotides are TGTGCCAGCAGCAGCGGGACGGACAAAAACATTCAGTACTTC.

The rearrangement joins TRBV5-1 to TRBJ2-4; D remains unclear. V lost 5 bases and J lost 0, with 9 bases in between. The germline CDR1 and CDR2 sequences are SGHRS and YFSETQ. The CDR3 is 14 amino acids. The CDR3 coding sequence is TGCGCCAGCAGTGAGTCATTAGCCAAAAACATTCAGTACTTC. Encoded protein: CASSESLAKNIQYF.

The chain couples TRBV13 to TRBJ2-7; D perhaps matches TRBD2 (6 bases). Germline V lookup: CDR1 PRHDT, CDR2 FYEKMQ (reference sequence). V was shortened by 4 bases and J by 3 bases, with 19 bases between the two germline ends. The CDR3 runs 16 residues. DNA for the CDR3: TGTGCCAGCAGCTACCGTTGGGCGGGAAAGATCTACGAGCAGTACTTC. Residues: CASSYRWAGKIYEQYF.

With respect to this clone: Other DNA sequences in the sample encode the same CDR3. The chain has TRBV29-1 and TRBJ2-7, with 13 bases identical to TRBD2. The germline gives CDR1 SQVTM, CDR2 ANQGSEA. The CDR3 is 13 amino acids. J was trimmed by 7 bases and V by 5 bases; bases with no gene match: 5. The CDR3 loop is CSVRLAGGVEQYF. The CDR3 nucleotides read TGCAGCGTTCGACTAGCGGGGGGTGTAGAGCAGTACTTC.

The CDR3 reads CATLTGGRYGYTF. The CDR3, as DNA: TGTGCCACCCTTACAGGGGGCCGGTATGGCTACACCTTC. This chain uses TRBV28 with TRBJ1-2; 9 bases are shared with TRBD1. The CDR3 runs 13 residues. Unmatched junction bases numbered 8, after V lost 10 bases and J lost 5 bases. The germline gives CDR1 MDHEN, CDR2 SYDVKM.

Details on this clone: Additional DNA sequences in this sample encode the identical CDR3. The DNA of the CDR3 is TGTGCCAGCTCACCGTCAAGCACAGATACGCAGTATTTT. It translates to CASSPSSTDTQYF. The rearrangement joins TRBV18 to TRBJ2-3; D ambiguous. The CDR3 length is 13 residues. Germline loops: CDR1 KGHSH, CDR2 LQKENI. V lost 3 bases and J lost 0, with 4 bases in between. Using reference TRBV18 and TRBJ2-3 for the parts outside the CDR3, the full variable domain is NAGVMQNPRHLVRRRGQEARLRCSPMKGHSHVYWYRQLPEEGLKFMVYLQKENIIDESGMPKERFSAEFPKEGPSILRIQQVVRGDSAAYFCASSPSSTDTQYFGPGTRLTVL.

The rearrangement uses TRBV6-1 and TRBJ2-3; tentative D call: TRBD1 (6 bases). The CDR3 contains 12 residues. The V gene lost 0 bases and the J gene lost 10 bases, with 8 bases spanning the gap. Germline V CDR1 and CDR2: MNHNS, SASEGT. CDR3 in amino acids: CASSEAGAAQYF. Here the CDR3 DNA reads TGTGCCAGCAGTGAAGCGGGGGCGGCGCAGTATTTT.

This clone was seen a few times. J is TRBJ2-7 and V is TRBV2, with 15 bases identical to TRBD2. CDR3 length: 14 amino acids. The germline CDR1 and CDR2 sequences are SNHLY and FYNNEI. Losses at the gene ends were 7 bases for V and 5 bases for J; bases not matched to a gene: 3. The CDR3 nucleotides read TGTGCCAGCACCGGACTAGCGGGGGGGCACGAGCAGTACTTC. This codes for CASTGLAGGHEQYF.

V and J are TRBV5-6 and TRBJ2-5; 9 bases agree with TRBD1. TRBJ2-7 explains the end of the DNA better; the J call may be wrong. Germline CDR1 and CDR2: SGHDT and YYEEEE. The CDR3 loop spans 17 amino acids. As DNA, the CDR3 is TGTGCCAGCAGCTTTCGGGCCGGGACAGGGCCCTCCTACGAGCAGTACTTC. It yields the protein CASSFRAGTGPSYEQYF.

The genes are TRBV23-1 and TRBJ2-7; D possibly corresponds to TRBD1 (5 bases). TRBV23-1 is an open reading frame whose function is uncertain. This CDR3 spans 15 amino acids. Trimming removed 0 bases at V and 0 bases at J, with 9 bases between. CDR3 residues: CASSQSNRSSYEQYF. CDR3 sequence (DNA): TGCGCCAGCAGTCAATCGAACAGGTCCTCCTACGAGCAGTACTTC.

The rearrangement uses TRBV29-1 and TRBJ1-1, with TRBD1 identical over 8 bases. V lost 5 bases and J lost 1; bases outside the gene matches: 6. Germline CDR1 reads SQVTM; CDR2 reads ANQGSEA. The CDR3 spans 14 residues. The CDR3 DNA is TGCAGCGTTCTTGATGACAGGGGGAACACTGAAGCTTTCTTT. Its translation is CSVLDDRGNTEAFF.

The rearrangement uses TRBV2 and TRBJ1-2; 7 nucleotides line up with TRBD1. CDR3 size: 12 residues. V was clipped by 10 bases and J by 2 bases; unmatched bases: 4. The germline CDR1 and CDR2 sequences are SNHLY and FYNNEI. The CDR3, as DNA: TGTGCCACAGGGACAGAAAACTATGGCTACACCTTC. Translation: CATGTENYGYTF.